The 21 T cell receptor beta chains below all came from one sample that was sequenced in a study of T cells in Graves' hyperthyroidism and ophthalmopathy. Researchers amplified the TCR beta CDR3 regions from RNA transcripts. Primed by the HTBI set, a first-round RT-PCR was run on the TCR CDR3. In TCRdb, the multiplex PCR reads were re-called with MiXCR into one record per CDR3 protein. The sample includes under 650,000 distinct CDR3 sequences, under 20% of them seen just once. Specimen: blood. The receptors were sampled from a woman under 40 with Graves' hyperthyroidism.

The chain combines TRBV6-1 with TRBJ1-1; D call uncertain. The CDR3 totals 13 residues. Trimming shortened V by 2 bases and J by 11 bases, and 15 bases separated the two germline ends. From germline, CDR1 is MNHNS and CDR2 SASEGT. The CDR3 here is CASSESSRLEAFF. As DNA, the CDR3 is TGTGCCAGCAGTGAAAGTAGCCGCCTAGAGGCTTTCTTT.

The table lists this clonotype with many counts. CDR3 amino acids: CAWSVDLGETEAFF. CDR3 nucleotide sequence: TGTGCCTGGAGTGTAGACCTTGGGGAAACTGAAGCTTTCTTT. The V gene is TRBV30, the J gene TRBJ1-1; D remains unclear. The V end was cut by 0 bases, the J end by 5 bases, with 13 bases between. This CDR3 is built from 14 residues. Germline V gene sequence: CDR1 GTSNPN, CDR2 SVGIG (reference sequence).

The table lists this clonotype with many counts. The chain has TRBV2 and TRBJ2-5; no clear D gene. CDR3 length: 12 residues. Germline CDR1 and CDR2: SNHLY and FYNNEI. The V end lost 6 bases, the J end lost 5 bases, and 10 bases lay between the germline ends. In nucleotides, the CDR3 is TGTGCCAGCAGGAGAATGGAGGAGACCCAGTACTTC. This encodes CASRRMEETQYF.

The gene calls are TRBV18 and TRBJ2-1; maybe TRBD2 (6 bases). Trimming stripped 4 bases from V and 3 bases from J, with 13 bases between. This CDR3 contains 15 residues. Germline CDR1 KGHSH, CDR2 LQKENI. The DNA of the CDR3 is TGTGCCAGCTCACTCCGGGACGGGGGCTACAATGAGCAGTTCTTC. Protein sequence: CASSLRDGGYNEQFF.

Ten or more counts support this clonotype. The rearrangement links TRBV12-3 or TRBV12-4 to TRBJ2-1, with 7 positions matching TRBD2. This CDR3 has 15 residues. Losses at the gene ends were 6 bases for V and 1 base for J; bases not matched to a gene: 6. CDR3 in amino acids: CASSLTGGSYNEQFF. The DNA of the CDR3 is TGTGCCAGCAGCTTAACGGGAGGATCCTACAATGAGCAGTTCTTC.

This clonotype was seen repeatedly, ten times or more. This chain connects TRBV2 to TRBJ2-5, with no clear D. Trimming removed 6 bases from V and 4 bases from J, with 15 bases in between. This CDR3 has 14 amino acids. CDR1 is SNHLY and CDR2 is FYNNEI in the germline V gene. For the CDR3, the DNA is TGTGCCAGCAGCGCCGACACTATCGGAGAGACCCAGTACTTC. As protein: CASSADTIGETQYF.

This clonotype was counted at least ten times. This chain links TRBV7-2 with TRBJ1-6; D may be TRBD1 (5 bases). Looked up from germline, CDR1 is SGHTA and CDR2 is FQGNSA. V was cut by 3 bases and J by 8 bases, with 14 bases left in between. This CDR3 region has 15 residues. The CDR3 coding sequence is TGTGCCAGCAGCTTGGATGGTGCGGGGGATTCACCCCTCCACTTT. This codes for CASSLDGAGDSPLHF.

The CDR3 DNA sequence: TGCAGTGCTAGAGATCGGACTAGCGGGAACATTCAGTACTTC. This translates into CSARDRTSGNIQYF. This chain connects TRBV20-1 to TRBJ2-4, with 11 bases matching TRBD2. The CDR3 has 14 residues. With V trimmed by 0 bases and J by 7 bases, 2 bases remained unmatched. Germline lookup yields CDR1 DFQATT and CDR2 SNEGSKA (reference sequence).

To note about this clonotype: Possible read error: a much larger clone is one base away. The chain carries TRBV3-1 and TRBJ2-3; 7 positions match TRBD2. In germline, CDR1 is LGHDT, CDR2 YNNKEL (reference sequence). J was trimmed by 4 bases and V by 4 bases; bases with no gene match: 14. This CDR3 is 17 amino acids long. The CDR3, as DNA: TGTGCCAGCAGCCGACAACCGGGGGGACTCCGGTCAGATACGCAGTATTTT. Protein: CASSRQPGGLRSDTQYF.

The genes are TRBV7-9 and TRBJ1-2, with 11 bases that match TRBD1. Per the germline V gene, CDR1 is SEHNR and CDR2 is FQNEAQ (reference sequence). The CDR3 extends over 17 amino acids. Germline trimming cut 0 bases from V and 6 bases from J; bases unmatched to any gene: 9. In nucleotides, the CDR3 is TGTGCCAGCAGCTTAGCTGGTGGGACAGGGGGAGGGGATGGCTACACCTTC. Translated, it gives CASSLAGGTGGGDGYTF.

This clonotype showed up many times. The CDR3 sequence is CASGETPGRLLNTEAFF. CDR3 DNA: TGTGCCAGCGGTGAAACTCCGGGACGACTGCTGAACACTGAAGCTTTCTTT. The J gene is TRBJ1-1, the V gene TRBV27; D perhaps matches TRBD1 (5 bases). Trimming stripped 8 bases from V and 0 bases from J, with 22 bases between. This CDR3 comprises 17 residues. Looked up from germline, CDR1 is MNHEY and CDR2 is SMNVEV (reference sequence).

This clonotype was seen repeatedly, ten times or more. V and J are TRBV7-8 and TRBJ2-3; 13 bases fit TRBD2. Germline assignment: CDR1 SGHVS and CDR2 FQNEAQ. This CDR3 contains 18 residues. J gave up 2 bases and V 5 bases, and 10 bases lay outside the gene matches. In DNA, the CDR3 is TGTGCCAGCAGCACCGAGACGACTAGCGGGGGGTCCACAGATACGCAGTATTTT. Translated: CASSTETTSGGSTDTQYF. The full variable domain, its missing parts supplied by reference TRBV7-8 and TRBJ2-3, is GAGVSQSPRYKVAKRGQDVALRCDPISGHVSLFWYQQALGQGPEFLTYFQNEAQLDKSGLPSDRFFAERPEGSVSTLKIQRTQQEDSAVYLCASSTETTSGGSTDTQYFGPGTRLTVL.

The chain recombines TRBV28 with TRBJ1-4; 7 nucleotides line up with TRBD1. The ends lost 7 bases at V and 8 bases at J; junction bases unmatched: 7. This CDR3 spans 13 amino acids. Germline CDR1 and CDR2: MDHEN and SYDVKM. CDR3 sequence: CASMAGGIEKLFF. The CDR3, as DNA: TGTGCCAGCATGGCAGGGGGTATAGAAAAACTGTTTTTT.

The sample holds a few counts of this clonotype. This chain connects TRBV18 to TRBJ2-2, with D possibly TRBD2 on 5 matching bases. Between the trimmed V and J ends, which lost 1 base and 13 bases, there was a span of 22 bases. The CDR3 spans 16 residues. Germline loops: CDR1 KGHSH, CDR2 LQKENI. The chain's CDR3 is CASSPLSLQTGDVLFF. CDR3 DNA: TGTGCCAGCTCACCACTCTCTTTGCAGACCGGGGATGTGCTGTTTTTT.

This clonotype showed up many times. This chain joins TRBV5-5 and TRBJ2-1; D gene uncertain. V was clipped by 1 base and J by 1 base, with 6 bases between them. The CDR3 has 14 residues. In germline, CDR1 is SGHKS, CDR2 YYEKEE (reference sequence). Here the CDR3 reads CASSLIGSYNEQFF. The DNA for the CDR3 is TGTGCCAGCAGCTTGATCGGGTCCTACAATGAGCAGTTCTTC.

This clonotype was recorded a few times. This chain links TRBV3-1 with TRBJ2-7; D unresolved. Trimming took off 0 bases at V and 1 base at J, with 10 bases between the two ends. Germline assignment: CDR1 LGHDT and CDR2 YNNKEL (reference sequence). This CDR3 is built from 15 residues. CDR3 bases: TGTGCCAGCAGCCAAGATCCCTCGCAGTCCTACGAGCAGTACTTC. Its translation is CASSQDPSQSYEQYF.

This clonotype was seen repeatedly, ten times or more. CDR3 residues: CASSYGRGAWNEQFF. CDR3 nucleotides: TGTGCCAGCAGTTACGGGAGGGGCGCGTGGAATGAGCAGTTCTTC. This chain uses TRBV6-5 with TRBJ2-1; 7 bases are a match to TRBD2. V gave up 2 bases and J gave up 7 bases; unmatched junction bases: 8. Germline loops: CDR1 MNHEY, CDR2 SVGAGI. This CDR3 has 15 residues.

This clonotype was seen ten or more times. This chain uses TRBV2 with TRBJ2-7; TRBD2 matches 7 bases. The CDR3 is made up of 14 amino acids. Germline CDR1 and CDR2: SNHLY and FYNNEI. Trimming at V came to 0 bases and at J to 5 bases, leaving 4 bases not matched to a gene. The CDR3 loop reads CASSEAGGYDEQYF. DNA of the CDR3: TGTGCCAGCAGTGAAGCGGGGGGGTACGACGAGCAGTACTTC.

This clonotype was seen only a few times. The V and J genes are TRBV18 and TRBJ2-7; perhaps TRBD2 as D (5 bases). The germline V and J ends were trimmed by 3 bases and 2 bases, with 11 bases remaining between them. Germline CDR1 and CDR2: KGHSH and LQKENI. The CDR3 has 14 amino acids. CDR3 residues: CASSPREGAYEQYF. The DNA of the CDR3 is TGTGCCAGCTCACCCAGAGAGGGTGCCTACGAGCAGTACTTC.

This clonotype was seen a single time. The chain couples TRBV30 to TRBJ1-2; 8 nucleotides line up with TRBD1. This CDR3 has 12 residues. CDR1 is GTSNPN, CDR2 SVGIG, per germline (reference sequence). Trimming removed 7 bases from V and 8 bases from J; junction bases left unmatched: 9. For the CDR3, the DNA is TGTGCCTACTCTTTGGGGACAGGAGGCTACACCTTC. Protein sequence: CAYSLGTGGYTF.

The table lists this clonotype with many counts. V and J are TRBV28 and TRBJ1-1; D might be TRBD1 (6 bases). The V gene lost 6 bases and the J gene lost 0 bases, with 20 bases spanning the gap. Germline CDR1 is MDHEN and CDR2 is SYDVKM. The CDR3 has 17 residues. For the CDR3, the DNA is TGTGCCAGCAGCCCTCGGGGACATTTGAGCATGAACACTGAAGCTTTCTTT. Encoded protein: CASSPRGHLSMNTEAFF. Complete variable domain (other parts from reference TRBV28 and TRBJ1-1): DVKVTQSSRYLVKRTGEKVFLECVQDMDHENMFWYRQDPGLGLRLIYFSYDVKMKEKGDIPEGYSVSREKKERFSLILESASTNQTSMYLCASSPRGHLSMNTEAFFGQGTRLTVV.